This T cell receptor beta chain was captured in a study of cytomegalovirus exposure and HLA in healthy donors. Libraries were prepared by immunoSEQ multiplex PCR; TCRdb keeps only in-frame clonotypes and omits some of them. The sample holds just under 65,000 clones; 95% are singletons and the top ten take about 7%. Findings of the study overall: Investigators reported 164 TCR beta chains as tied to cytomegalovirus.

Germline CDR1 reads MDHEN; CDR2 reads SYDVKM. There are 16 residues in the CDR3. Trimming pared 4 bases from V and 5 bases from J, leaving 18 bases between. Points on this clone: The antigen is not known.

This clonotype was sampled from a woman between 18 and 29 years old in good health and CMV-seropositive. Sequenced sample: PBMCs. This chain uses TRBV28 with TRBJ2-1; D might be TRBD2 (6 bases). CDR3 residues: CASSSRSSGEDNEQFF. CDR3 sequence (DNA): TGTGCCAGCAGTTCCCGAAGCTCGGGGGAGGACAATGAGCAGTTCTTC.